Each of the 19 T cell receptor beta chains below was sequenced from the same sample in a study of read filtering for tumor transcriptome and immune sequencing (dated by TCRdb to 2020 to 2021). Sequencing took place on an Illumina HiSeq 4000. TCR libraries were constructed from 400 to 500 ng RNA using the Immunoverse kit, and molecular barcoded adaptors covering alpha/delta and beta/gamma chains were employed. The public reads were quality trimmed at Q25 with fastp and then assembled into clones with MiXCR by TCRdb, keeping productive beta chains. Records with the same CDR3 protein are collapsed into one entry carrying the most frequent genes and DNA. This sample gives approximately 37,000 distinct CDR3 sequences in total; around 15% of them show up just once. The ten largest clones represent more than 15% of the sample. The specimen was a population of CD138-negative cells sorted from bone marrow. The sample's cell subset or site label, decoded: bone marrow mononuclear cells depleted of CD138+ plasma/myeloma cells by negative magnetic selection. Receptor source: a donor aged 40 or older with multiple myeloma.

The sample holds many counts of this clonotype. The chain uses TRBV4-1 and TRBJ1-2; no clear D. V gave up 1 base and J gave up 2 bases, with 11 bases separating them. This CDR3 region has 15 residues. Germline V gives CDR1 MGHRA, CDR2 YSYEKL. The CDR3 loop is CASSQAYKANYGYTF. The DNA for the CDR3 is TGCGCCAGCAGCCAAGCCTATAAGGCCAACTATGGCTACACCTTC.

In regard to this clonotype: A much larger clonotype is one base distant, so this may be a read error. The chain recombines TRBV12-3 or TRBV12-4 with TRBJ1-5; D is perhaps TRBD1 (5 bases). The CDR3 is 14 residues long. CDR3 DNA: TGTGCCAGCAGTTATCAGGGAGGGAGTCAGCCCCAGCGTTTT. Protein: CASSYQGGSQPQRF.

This clonotype has ten or more counts. The chain has TRBV10-2 and TRBJ2-3, with D perhaps TRBD1 (6 bases). Germline CDR1 reads WSHSY; CDR2 reads SAAADI. The ends were cut back, 8 bases at V and 5 bases at J, with 11 bases in the middle. The CDR3 is 12 residues long. Written as DNA, the CDR3 is TGCGCCAGCGCCCAGACAGGAGATACGCAGTATTTT. It codes for CASAQTGDTQYF.

This clonotype was seen at least ten times. This chain connects TRBV20-1 to TRBJ2-1; 10 bases agree with TRBD2. Germline CDR1 is DFQATT and CDR2 is SNEGSKA (reference sequence). V lost 4 bases to trimming and J lost 9 bases; unmatched junction nucleotides: 9. The CDR3 consists of 14 residues. DNA of the CDR3: TGCAGTGCTACCGCACTAGCGGGGCATAGTGAGCAGTTCTTC. It codes for CSATALAGHSEQFF.

In this sample, this clonotype turned up many times. The rearrangement uses TRBV7-2 and TRBJ2-6, with D possibly matching TRBD2 (5 bases). The germline CDR1 and CDR2 sequences are SGHTA and FQGNSA. The CDR3 loop spans 16 amino acids. V gave up 2 bases and J gave up 1 base, with 9 bases separating them. CDR3 bases: TGTGCCAGCAGCTTAAGGAGGTTTTCTGGGGCCAACGTCCTGACTTTC. Translation gives CASSLRRFSGANVLTF.

In its sample, this clonotype was seen many times. The rearrangement uses TRBV7-9 and TRBJ1-5; D is ambiguous. V gave up 6 bases and J gave up 6 bases, with 9 bases separating them. The CDR3 has 12 residues. Germline-derived CDR1 and CDR2 are SEHNR and FQNEAQ (reference sequence). CDR3 region: CASSREGQPQHF. For the CDR3, the DNA is TGTGCCAGCAGTAGGGAGGGTCAGCCCCAGCATTTT.

This clonotype was observed many times. The chain employs TRBV5-6 and TRBJ2-2; D call uncertain. V was trimmed by 0 bases and J by 2 bases, leaving 5 bases between them. The CDR3 extends over 14 amino acids. Germline V gives CDR1 SGHDT, CDR2 YYEEEE. CDR3 amino acids: CASSLVPNTGELFF. The CDR3 DNA is TGTGCCAGCAGCTTGGTGCCTAACACCGGGGAGCTGTTTTTT.

This chain joins TRBV7-3 and TRBJ2-3; possibly TRBD2 for D (5 bases). Germline V gene data show CDR1 as SGHTA and CDR2 as FQGTGA. The CDR3 runs 14 residues. V lost 3 bases and J 0 bases, leaving 7 bases between the germline ends. The CDR3 here is CASSFGLSTDTQYF. The CDR3 DNA reads TGTGCCAGCAGCTTCGGACTCAGCACAGATACGCAGTATTTT.

This clonotype was picked up many times. This chain connects TRBV7-9 to TRBJ1-1; D is unresolved. Germline V gene data show CDR1 as SEHNR and CDR2 as FQNEAQ (reference sequence). The CDR3 runs 13 residues. The V end lost 2 bases, the J end lost 5 bases, and 9 bases lay between the germline ends. The CDR3 nucleotides are TGTGCCAGCAGCTTACCTAAAGAAACTGAAGCTTTCTTT. This translates into CASSLPKETEAFF. The variable domain in full, completed from reference TRBV7-9 and TRBJ1-1, reads DTGVSQNPRHKITKRGQNVTFRCDPISEHNRLYWYRQTLGQGPEFLTYFQNEAQLEKSRLLSDRFSAERPKGSFSTLEIQRTEQGDSAMYLCASSLPKETEAFFGQGTRLTVV.

The sample holds one count of this clonotype. One base separates it from a far larger clone, so it is likely a read error. This chain links TRBV5-4 with TRBJ2-1, with 8 nucleotides matching TRBD2. The CDR3 covers 15 residues. Germline CDR1 and CDR2: SGHNT and YYREEE (reference sequence). The junction had 12 bases not matched to a gene; V was cut back by 4 bases and J by 9 bases. CDR3 in DNA: TGTGCCAGCAGCCCCCTAACGGGGGGGCCCAGTGAGCAGTTCTTC. Protein sequence: CASSPLTGGPSEQFF.

A word on this clonotype: Possible read error: a much larger clone is one base away. The gene calls are TRBV19 and TRBJ1-6; D gene unclear. The CDR3 extends over 16 amino acids. The germline gives CDR1 LNHDA, CDR2 SQIVND (reference sequence). CDR3 amino acids: CASSMMSSSCNSPLHF. The DNA for the CDR3 is TGTGCCAGTAGTATGATGTCAAGCTCCTGTAATTCACCCCTCCACTTT.

This clonotype was detected ten times or more. V and J are TRBV6-6 and TRBJ1-5, with no clear D. V shed 1 base and J shed 4 bases, with 11 bases lying between them. The CDR3 is 15 amino acids. Germline loops: CDR1 MNHNY, CDR2 SVGAGI (reference sequence). DNA for the CDR3: TGTGCCAGCAGTTACTTAATTAGCAGGAATCAGCCCCAGCATTTT. Encoded protein: CASSYLISRNQPQHF.

This clonotype was detected many times. The chain joins TRBV10-3 to TRBJ1-1; D is perhaps TRBD1 (5 bases). The CDR3 spans 13 residues. V lost 4 bases and J 0 bases, leaving 6 bases between the germline ends. Germline CDR1 ENHRY, CDR2 SYGVKD. Here the CDR3 reads CAISAGLNTEAFF. The CDR3, as DNA: TGTGCCATCAGTGCGGGACTGAACACTGAAGCTTTCTTT.

The chain uses TRBV7-2 and TRBJ2-2, with TRBD1 matching over 8 bases. The CDR3 length is 15 residues. Trimming cost V 5 bases and J 1 base; bases outside gene matches: 3. The germline gives CDR1 SGHTA, CDR2 FQGNSA. The CDR3 loop reads CASSRTGWNTGELFF. CDR3 DNA sequence: TGTGCCAGCAGCCGGACAGGGTGGAACACCGGGGAGCTGTTTTTT.

This clonotype was seen ten or more times. The chain is built from TRBV12-3 or TRBV12-4 and TRBJ1-1; possible D gene TRBD1, 5 bases. Trimming shortened V by 6 bases and J by 3 bases, and 14 bases separated the two germline ends. CDR3 length: 14 amino acids. The DNA for the CDR3 is TGTGCCAGCAGACTAAGGGGAGGATACACTGAAGCTTTCTTT. The encoded protein is CASRLRGGYTEAFF.

In this sample, this clonotype turned up many times. The genes are TRBV13 and TRBJ2-2; 8 nucleotides align to TRBD2. The CDR3 runs to 18 residues. Germline V gives CDR1 PRHDT, CDR2 FYEKMQ (reference sequence). V was pared by 7 bases and J by 6 bases, with 19 bases of the junction left unmatched. The CDR3 nucleotides read TGTGCCAGCATGGGAAGTGGGCTAGCGGGTTCCAAACCCGGGGAGCTGTTTTTT. This translates into CASMGSGLAGSKPGELFF.

The sample holds many counts of this clonotype. J is TRBJ2-1 and V is TRBV9; 8 bases agree with TRBD2. CDR3 size: 15 residues. After removal of 1 base from V and 9 bases from J, the junction contained 9 bases not matched to a gene. From germline, CDR1 is SGDLS and CDR2 YYNGEE. This CDR3 is CASSVQGGGMVEQFF. The CDR3 DNA reads TGTGCCAGCAGCGTACAAGGCGGGGGGATGGTTGAGCAGTTCTTC. Full variable domain (outside the CDR3, taken from reference TRBV9 and TRBJ2-1): DSGVTQTPKHLITATGQRVTLRCSPRSGDLSVYWYQQSLDQGLQFLIQYYNGEERAKGNILERFSAQQFPDLHSELNLSSLELGDSALYFCASSVQGGGMVEQFFGPGTRLTVL.

On this clonotype: This may stem from a read error, because a much larger clone lies one nucleotide away. The CDR3 does not end in the conserved phenylalanine or tryptophan, so this is likely a read error. The chain couples TRBV18 to TRBJ2-3, with D perhaps TRBD1 (6 bases). Trimming removed 2 bases at V and 2 bases at J, with 11 bases between. The CDR3 spans 15 residues. The V gene's germline CDR1 is KGHSH and CDR2 LQKENI. CDR3 bases: TGTGCCAGCTCACCATTGGGACAAAACACAGATACGCAGTATCTT. This gives the protein CASSPLGQNTDTQYL.

This clonotype occurred many times. V usage is TRBV27 and J usage is TRBJ2-2; 7 bases agree with TRBD1. Germline-derived CDR1 and CDR2 are MNHEY and SMNVEV (reference sequence). The CDR3 runs to 13 residues. Germline trimming cut 4 bases from V and 6 bases from J; bases unmatched to any gene: 2. CDR3 region: CASSSQGPGELFF. The CDR3 DNA reads TGTGCCAGCAGTTCACAGGGGCCCGGGGAGCTGTTTTTT.